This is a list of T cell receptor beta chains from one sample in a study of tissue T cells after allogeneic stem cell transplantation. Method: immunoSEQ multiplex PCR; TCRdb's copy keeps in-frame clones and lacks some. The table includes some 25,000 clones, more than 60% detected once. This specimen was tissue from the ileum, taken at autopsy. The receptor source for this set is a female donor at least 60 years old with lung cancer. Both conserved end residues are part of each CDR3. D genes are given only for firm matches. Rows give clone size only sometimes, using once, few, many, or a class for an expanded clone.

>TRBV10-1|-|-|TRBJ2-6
CASSLLLRSQQSRVNVLTF
TGCGCCAGCAGTTTGCTTCTAAGATCGCAACAAAGTCGGGTCAACGTCCTGACTTTC
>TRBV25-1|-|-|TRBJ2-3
CASSEYVGSTQYF
TGTGCCAGCAGTGAATATGTGGGCAGTACGCAGTATTTT
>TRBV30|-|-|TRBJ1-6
CAWSVGGVRSPLHF
TGTGCCTGGAGTGTTGGAGGGGTCCGTTCACCCCTCCACTTT
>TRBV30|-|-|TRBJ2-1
CAWMTATRGQFF
TGTGCCTGGATGACTGCGACTCGTGGGCAGTTCTTC
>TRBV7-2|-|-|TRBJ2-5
CASSRAAVQETQYF
TGTGCCAGCAGCCGCGCGGCAGTCCAAGAGACCCAGTACTTC
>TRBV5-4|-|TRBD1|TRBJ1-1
CASSSQDRARTEAFF
TGTGCCAGCAGCTCTCAAGACAGGGCTCGGACTGAAGCTTTCTTT
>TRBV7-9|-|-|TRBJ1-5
CASSLAGDLGPQHF
TGTGCCAGCAGCTTAGCGGGGGATTTGGGGCCCCAGCATTTT
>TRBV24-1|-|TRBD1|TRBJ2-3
CATSDDRGHTDTQYF
TGTGCCACCAGTGATGACAGGGGTCACACAGATACGCAGTATTTT
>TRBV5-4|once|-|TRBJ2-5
CASSFSPTETQYF
TGTGCCAGCAGCTTTTCGCCGACAGAGACCCAGTACTTC
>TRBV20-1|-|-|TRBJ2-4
CSASSLKGWAKNIQYF
TGCAGTGCTAGTTCCCTTAAAGGTTGGGCCAAAAACATTCAGTACTTC
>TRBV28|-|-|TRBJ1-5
CASSLSSSGGNQPQHF
TGTGCCAGCAGTTTAAGCTCTTCCGGGGGCAATCAGCCCCAGCATTTT
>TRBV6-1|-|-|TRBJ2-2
CASSEPGRLGGAGELFF
TGTGCCAGCAGTGAACCCGGCAGGTTAGGGGGGGCCGGGGAGCTGTTTTTT
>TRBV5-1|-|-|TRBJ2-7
CASSLGYVDSYEQYF
TGCGCCAGCAGCTTGGGGTACGTAGACTCCTACGAGCAGTACTTC
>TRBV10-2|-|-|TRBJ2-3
CASALTDTQYF
TGCGCCAGCGCACTTACAGATACGCAGTATTTT
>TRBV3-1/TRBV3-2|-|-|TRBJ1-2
CASSQEGRFGGYTF
TGTGCCAGCAGCCAAGAAGGCCGTTTTGGGGGCTACACCTTC
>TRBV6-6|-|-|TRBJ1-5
CASSYSSYGSAVPQHF
TGTGCCAGCAGTTACTCGAGTTATGGCAGCGCCGTGCCCCAGCATTTT
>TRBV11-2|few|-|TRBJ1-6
CASSLGGSNSPLHF
TGTGCCAGCAGCTTAGGAGGATCGAATTCACCCCTCCACTTT
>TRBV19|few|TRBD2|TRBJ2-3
CASSMNKGLAGGGTDTQYF
TGTGCCAGTAGTATGAATAAGGGACTAGCGGGGGGTGGCACAGATACGCAGTATTTT
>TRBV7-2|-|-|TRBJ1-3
CASSLTGNSGNTIYF
TGTGCCAGCAGCCTAACAGGAAACTCTGGAAACACCATATATTTT
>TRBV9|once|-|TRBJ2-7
CASSAQTSSYEQYF
TGTGCCAGCAGCGCCCAGACCAGCTCCTACGAGCAGTACTTC
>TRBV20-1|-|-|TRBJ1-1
CSASVITEAFF
TGCAGTGCTAGCGTAATCACTGAAGCTTTCTTT
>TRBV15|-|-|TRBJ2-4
CATSRVVAKNIQYF
TGTGCCACCAGCAGAGTGGTGGCCAAAAACATTCAGTACTTC
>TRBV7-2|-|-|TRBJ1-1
CASSLGGLLDTEAFF
TGTGCCAGCAGCTTAGGCGGACTTTTAGACACTGAAGCTTTCTTT
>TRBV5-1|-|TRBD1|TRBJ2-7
CASSVLGQGAYEQYF
TGCGCCAGCAGCGTTCTGGGACAGGGAGCCTACGAGCAGTACTTC
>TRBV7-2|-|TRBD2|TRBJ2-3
CASTPGGRADTQYF
TGTGCCAGCACGCCGGGGGGGCGGGCAGATACGCAGTATTTT
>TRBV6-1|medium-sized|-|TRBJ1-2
CASSDEGYGYTF
TGTGCCAGCAGTGATGAGGGGTATGGCTACACCTTC
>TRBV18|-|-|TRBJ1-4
CASSPGSNEKLFF
TGTGCCAGCTCACCTGGGTCGAATGAAAAACTGTTTTTT
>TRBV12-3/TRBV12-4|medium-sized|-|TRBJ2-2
CASRLAHGELFF
TGTGCCAGCAGACTTGCCCACGGGGAGCTGTTTTTT
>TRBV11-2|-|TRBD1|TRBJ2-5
CASSPGTGVETQYF
TGTGCCAGCAGCCCCGGGACAGGGGTCGAGACCCAGTACTTC
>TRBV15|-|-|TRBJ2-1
CATSRDGGYYNEQFF
TGTGCCACCAGCAGAGATGGCGGGTACTACAATGAGCAGTTCTTC
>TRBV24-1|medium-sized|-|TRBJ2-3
CATSDPPPADTQYF
TGTGCCACCAGTGATCCCCCTCCGGCAGATACGCAGTATTTT
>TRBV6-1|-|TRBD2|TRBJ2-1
CASSEAWGGLYNEQFF
TGTGCCAGCAGTGAAGCTTGGGGGGGATTGTACAATGAGCAGTTCTTC
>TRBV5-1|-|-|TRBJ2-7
CASSLPGTTYEQYF
TGCGCCAGCAGCTTGCCAGGGACAACCTACGAGCAGTACTTC